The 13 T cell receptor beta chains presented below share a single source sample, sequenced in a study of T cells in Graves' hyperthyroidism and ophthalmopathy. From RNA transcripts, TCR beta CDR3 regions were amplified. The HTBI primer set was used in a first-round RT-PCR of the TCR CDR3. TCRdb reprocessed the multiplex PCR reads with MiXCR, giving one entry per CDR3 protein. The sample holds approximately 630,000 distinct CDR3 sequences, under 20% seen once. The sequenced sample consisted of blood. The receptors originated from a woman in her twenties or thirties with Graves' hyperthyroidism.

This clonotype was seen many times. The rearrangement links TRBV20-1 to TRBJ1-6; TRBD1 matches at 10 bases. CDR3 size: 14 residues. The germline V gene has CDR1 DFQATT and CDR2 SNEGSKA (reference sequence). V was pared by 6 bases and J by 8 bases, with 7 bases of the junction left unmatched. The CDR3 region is CSARRGTGDSPLHF. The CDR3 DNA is TGCAGTGCACGCCGCGGGACAGGGGATTCACCCCTCCACTTT.

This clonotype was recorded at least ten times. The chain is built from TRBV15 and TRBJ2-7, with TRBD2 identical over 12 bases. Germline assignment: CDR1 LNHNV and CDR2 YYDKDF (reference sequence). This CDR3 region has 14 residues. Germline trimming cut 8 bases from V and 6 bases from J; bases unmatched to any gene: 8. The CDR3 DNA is TGTGCCACCGGGGAGACTAGCGGGAGAGGCGAGCAGTACTTC. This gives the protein CATGETSGRGEQYF.

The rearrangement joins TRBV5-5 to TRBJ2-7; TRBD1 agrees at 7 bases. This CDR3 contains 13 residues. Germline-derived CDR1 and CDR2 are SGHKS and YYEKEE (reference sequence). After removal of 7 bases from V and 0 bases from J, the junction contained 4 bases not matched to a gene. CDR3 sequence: CASGTDGSYEQYF. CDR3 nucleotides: TGTGCCAGCGGGACAGATGGCTCCTACGAGCAGTACTTC. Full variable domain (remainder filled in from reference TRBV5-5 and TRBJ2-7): DAGVTQSPTHLIKTRGQQVTLRCSPISGHKSVSWYQQVLGQGPQFIFQYYEKEERGRGNFPDRFSARQFPNYSSELNVNALLLGDSALYLCASGTDGSYEQYFGPGTRLTVT.

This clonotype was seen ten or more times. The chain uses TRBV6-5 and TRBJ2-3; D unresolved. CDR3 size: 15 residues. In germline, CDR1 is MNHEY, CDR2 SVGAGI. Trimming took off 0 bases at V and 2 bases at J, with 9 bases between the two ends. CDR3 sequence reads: CASSYSFRYTDTQYF. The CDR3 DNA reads TGTGCCAGCAGTTACTCTTTCAGGTACACAGATACGCAGTATTTT.

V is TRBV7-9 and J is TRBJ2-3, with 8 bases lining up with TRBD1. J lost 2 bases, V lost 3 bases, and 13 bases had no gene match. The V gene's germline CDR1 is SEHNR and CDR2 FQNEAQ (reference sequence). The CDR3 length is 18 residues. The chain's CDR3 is CASSLIDLQGEPTDTQYF. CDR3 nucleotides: TGTGCCAGCAGCTTGATCGATTTACAGGGGGAACCCACAGATACGCAGTATTTT.

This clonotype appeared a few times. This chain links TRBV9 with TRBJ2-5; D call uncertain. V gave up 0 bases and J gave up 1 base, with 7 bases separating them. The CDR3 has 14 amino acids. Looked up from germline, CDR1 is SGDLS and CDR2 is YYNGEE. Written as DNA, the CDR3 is TGTGCCAGCAGCGTAGGGACGGCCCAAGAGACCCAGTACTTC. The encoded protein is CASSVGTAQETQYF.

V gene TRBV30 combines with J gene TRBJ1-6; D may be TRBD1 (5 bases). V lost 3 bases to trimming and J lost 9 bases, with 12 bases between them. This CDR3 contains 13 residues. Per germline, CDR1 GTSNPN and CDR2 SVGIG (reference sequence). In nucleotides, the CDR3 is TGTGCCTGGAGCGTGGGGGGTTTTTCACCCCTCCACTTT. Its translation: CAWSVGGFSPLHF.

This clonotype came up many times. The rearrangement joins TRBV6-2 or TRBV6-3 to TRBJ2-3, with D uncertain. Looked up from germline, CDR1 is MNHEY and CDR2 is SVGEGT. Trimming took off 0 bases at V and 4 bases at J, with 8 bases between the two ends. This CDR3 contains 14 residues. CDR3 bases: TGTGCCAGCAGTTACTCGATGCGTCCAGATACGCAGTATTTT. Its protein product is CASSYSMRPDTQYF.

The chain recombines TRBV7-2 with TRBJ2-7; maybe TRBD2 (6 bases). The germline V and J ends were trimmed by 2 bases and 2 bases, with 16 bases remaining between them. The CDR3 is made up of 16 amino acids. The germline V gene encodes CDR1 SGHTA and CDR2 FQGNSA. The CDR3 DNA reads TGTGCCAGCAGCTTACATCCGGGACTTAAAACCTACGAGCAGTACTTC. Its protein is CASSLHPGLKTYEQYF.

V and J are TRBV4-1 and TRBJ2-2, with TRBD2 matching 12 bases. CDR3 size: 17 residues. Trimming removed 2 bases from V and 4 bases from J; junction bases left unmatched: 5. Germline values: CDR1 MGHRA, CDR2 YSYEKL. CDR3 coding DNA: TGCGCCAGCAGCCAATTCGGACTAGCGGGATTCACCGGGGAGCTGTTTTTT. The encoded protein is CASSQFGLAGFTGELFF.

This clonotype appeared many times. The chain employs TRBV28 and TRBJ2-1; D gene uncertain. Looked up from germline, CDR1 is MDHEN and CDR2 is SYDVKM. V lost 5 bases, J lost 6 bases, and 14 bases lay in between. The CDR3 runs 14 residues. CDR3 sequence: CASSPSARSNEQFF. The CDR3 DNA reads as TGTGCCAGCAGTCCCTCGGCTCGCTCCAATGAGCAGTTCTTC.

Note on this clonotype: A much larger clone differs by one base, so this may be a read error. CDR3 amino acids: CASGTSEYNEQFF. DNA of the CDR3: TGTGCCAGCGGGACTAGCGAGTACAATGAGCAGTTCTTC. The rearrangement links TRBV6-2 or TRBV6-3 to TRBJ2-1; 10 bases agree with TRBD2. The CDR3 is 13 residues long. The germline CDR1 and CDR2 sequences are MNHEY and SVGEGT. Germline trimming cut 8 bases from V and 4 bases from J; bases unmatched to any gene: 2.

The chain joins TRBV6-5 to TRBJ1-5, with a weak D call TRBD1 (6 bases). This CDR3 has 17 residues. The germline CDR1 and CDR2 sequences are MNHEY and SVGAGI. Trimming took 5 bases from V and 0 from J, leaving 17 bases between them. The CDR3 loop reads CASSETGTTNSNQPQHF. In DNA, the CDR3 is TGTGCCAGCAGTGAAACCGGGACAACGAATAGCAATCAGCCCCAGCATTTT.